The T cell receptor (beta chain) under discussion was sequenced for a study of beta chain features in type 1 diabetes. This CDR3 is 17 amino acids long. Germline lookup yields CDR1 SGHNT and CDR2 YYREEE (reference sequence). V dropped 4 bases and J dropped 3; count of bases not matched to a gene: 10. cDNA synthesis used the whole RNA isolate, giving expressed TCRB sequences. TCRdb's table, derived via immunoSEQ multiplex PCR, lists solely in-frame clones and lacks some. The profile covers under 450,000 clones, with about 14% appearing a single time and about 0.019% taken by the ten largest. V is TRBV5-4 and J is TRBJ1-5; TRBD1 agrees at 10 bases. The clonotype comes from a woman under 30 in good health. Material for sequencing was naive CD4+ T cells from blood. The CDR3 protein is CASSRVTGGAFNQPQHF. CDR3 DNA: TGTGCCAGCAGCCGCGTGACAGGGGGCGCGTTCAATCAGCCCCAGCATTTT.